These T cell receptor beta chains were read from a single sample in a study of persistence of HIV-infected CD4 T cells. For these TCRs, the target antigens are not known. The protocol was immunoSEQ multiplex PCR, while the TCRdb copy is restricted to in-frame clones and leaves out a portion. The sample lists some 30,000 clones; more than 75% were seen once. This specimen consisted of CD4+ T cells sorted from PBMCs after approximately 19-hour stimulation, obtained from a patient who received antiretroviral therapy. These receptors all come from an adult woman with HIV who was CMV-seropositive. CDR3s include the opening cysteine and the closing phenylalanine or tryptophan. The D gene is left open where the match is weak.

J gene: TRBJ1-1; V gene: TRBV2; D gene: .; CDR3 protein: CATATGNTEAFF; CDR3 DNA: TGTGCCACCGCAACAGGGAACACTGAAGCTTTCTTT
J gene: TRBJ2-7; V gene: TRBV11-3; D gene: .; CDR3 protein: CASSLIGYEQYF; CDR3 DNA: TGTGCCAGCAGCTTAATAGGTTACGAGCAGTACTTC
J gene: TRBJ2-3; V gene: TRBV5-6; D gene: .; CDR3 protein: CASSSEKLRNRDTDTQYF; CDR3 DNA: TGTGCCAGCAGCTCCGAGAAGCTGAGGAACAGGGACACAGATACGCAGTATTTT
J gene: TRBJ2-3; V gene: TRBV5-8; D gene: TRBD2; CDR3 protein: CASSRSGRAGDTQYF; CDR3 DNA: TGTGCCAGCAGCCGTAGCGGGAGGGCCGGAGATACGCAGTATTTT
J gene: TRBJ1-3; V gene: TRBV30; D gene: .; CDR3 protein: CAWSVFGGFSGNTIYF; CDR3 DNA: TGTGCCTGGAGTGTATTTGGAGGGTTCTCTGGAAACACCATATATTTT
J gene: TRBJ1-1; V gene: TRBV18; D gene: TRBD1; CDR3 protein: CASSPFVQGAPGTEAFF; CDR3 DNA: TGTGCCAGCTCACCATTCGTTCAGGGGGCGCCAGGCACTGAAGCTTTCTTT
J gene: TRBJ1-4; V gene: TRBV6-5; D gene: .; CDR3 protein: CASSSRGGTNEKLFF; CDR3 DNA: TGTGCCAGCAGTAGCCGGGGCGGAACTAATGAAAAACTGTTTTTT
J gene: TRBJ1-1; V gene: TRBV9; D gene: .; CDR3 protein: CASNRVNTEAFF; CDR3 DNA: TGTGCCAGCAACAGGGTAAACACTGAAGCTTTCTTT
J gene: TRBJ1-2; V gene: TRBV4-3; D gene: TRBD1; CDR3 protein: CASSQPTGQMHGYTF; CDR3 DNA: TGCGCCAGCAGCCAACCCACGGGACAGATGCATGGCTACACCTTC
J gene: TRBJ1-6; V gene: TRBV6-4; D gene: .; CDR3 protein: CASSRDGGQPLHF; CDR3 DNA: TGTGCCAGCAGCCGGGACGGAGGTCAACCCCTCCACTTT
J gene: TRBJ1-1; V gene: TRBV5-1; D gene: .; CDR3 protein: CASRVPGASSTEAFF; CDR3 DNA: TGCGCCAGCAGGGTTCCGGGGGCCTCGAGCACTGAAGCTTTCTTT
J gene: TRBJ1-5; V gene: TRBV30; D gene: .; CDR3 protein: CAWRQSNQPQHF; CDR3 DNA: TGTGCCTGGAGACAGAGCAATCAGCCCCAGCATTTT
J gene: TRBJ2-1; V gene: TRBV7-6; D gene: .; CDR3 protein: CASSLVGFKNNEQFF; CDR3 DNA: TGTGCCAGCAGCTTAGTCGGATTTAAGAACAATGAGCAGTTCTTC
J gene: TRBJ2-1; V gene: TRBV28; D gene: TRBD2; CDR3 protein: CASTLRTSGRENKQFF; CDR3 DNA: TGTGCCAGCACTCTACGGACTAGCGGGAGGGAAAATAAGCAGTTCTTC
J gene: TRBJ1-1; V gene: TRBV19; D gene: .; CDR3 protein: CASSIWSDRSEAFF; CDR3 DNA: TGTGCCAGTAGTATTTGGTCCGACAGGTCCGAAGCTTTCTTT
J gene: TRBJ2-5; V gene: TRBV18; D gene: .; CDR3 protein: CASSPQGGIEETQYF; CDR3 DNA: TGTGCCAGCTCACCACAGGGGGGCATCGAAGAGACCCAGTACTTC
J gene: TRBJ2-5; V gene: TRBV18; D gene: TRBD1; CDR3 protein: CASSPGQQETQYF; CDR3 DNA: TGTGCCAGCTCACCGGGACAGCAAGAGACCCAGTACTTC